This T cell receptor beta chain was recovered during a study of blood T cell repertoires in COVID-19. In the study overall: Acute and convalescent COVID-19 specimens originated in the United States, Italy and Spain.

Germline CDR1 SQVTM, CDR2 ANQGSEA. V was pared by 5 bases and J by 3 bases, with 5 bases of the junction left unmatched. The CDR3 totals 13 residues. Per the original data handling: Amplified reference gene primers provided the basis for estimating nucleated cell counts. Sequencing used immunoSEQ multiplex PCR; TCRdb keeps in-frame clones, though not all of them. V, J and clone size were drawn from that table, and D and trimming were deduced from the DNA. The table lists hundreds of thousands of clones, around 83% of them singletons. This TCR came from a woman aged 45-59 years with acute or convalescent COVID-19. J is TRBJ2-7 and V is TRBV29-1; 9 nucleotides line up with TRBD1. The sequenced sample consisted of peripheral blood. CDR3 bases: TGCAGCGTTCTCACAGGGGGCAGCTACGAGCAGTACTTC. Protein: CSVLTGGSYEQYF.